The rows below give T cell receptor beta chains drawn from one sample of a study of T cell responses to AZD1222 COVID-19 vaccine. Profiling relied on immunoSEQ multiplex PCR, and the TCRdb table lists in-frame clones only, not all of them. Found here are some 98,000 clones, roughly 80% of them singletons; the top ten hold over 12%. The starting material was peripheral blood, obtained 28 days after the second AZD1222 dose. Receptor source: an adult who received the AZD1222 COVID-19 vaccine. CDR3s include the opening cysteine and the closing phenylalanine or tryptophan. The D gene is left open where the match is weak. The size entry is marked missing in some rows and otherwise reads once, few, many or a size class.

clone_size	d_call	v_call	cdr3_aa
once	TRBD1	TRBV7-3	CASSLTGDTEAFF
.	TRBD1	TRBV6-1	CASSEPGQTTANYGYTF
.	TRBD2	TRBV24-1	CATSVKAGSTYEQYF
.	.	TRBV27	CASSSVSDEAFF
.	.	TRBV10-1	CASSESIGRAKYF
.	.	TRBV11-2	CASSLVSEAFF
.	.	TRBV11-2	CASSLGQLYGYTF
.	TRBD1	TRBV19	CASSIATGQGYEQYF
few	.	TRBV6-5	CASSYVGLNTEAFF
.	.	TRBV5-1	CASSLVFYEQYF
.	TRBD1	TRBV7-6	CASRFQGAGTGELFF
.	TRBD2	TRBV7-9	CASSFRGILAGGTYNEQFF
.	.	TRBV30	CAWSVGVSNQPQHF
.	TRBD1	TRBV7-8	CASSLLIRQGNSPLHF
.	.	TRBV19	CASSMESHSYNEQFF
.	.	TRBV7-2	CASSPGRGYTF
.	.	TRBV27	CASSPRRSRGYTF
few	.	TRBV11-2	CASSLRRNTIYF
.	.	TRBV27	CASSPGQNRNTIYF
.	TRBD1	TRBV27	CASSAQTGAYNQPQHF
.	.	TRBV2	CATKFLYEQYF
.	.	TRBV7-9	CASSFRAYGYTF
.	TRBD1	TRBV3-1/TRBV3-2	CASSRDRANTEAFF
.	.	TRBV7-3	CASSRLSSDNYNEQFF
.	.	TRBV3-1/TRBV3-2	CASSAGVNTEAFF
.	.	TRBV3-1/TRBV3-2	CASSQVPGVGYTF
.	TRBD1	TRBV30	CAWSTGAGNTIYF
.	TRBD2	TRBV3-1/TRBV3-2	CASSHERGGTDTQYF
.	.	TRBV7-9	CASSEGFNQPQHF